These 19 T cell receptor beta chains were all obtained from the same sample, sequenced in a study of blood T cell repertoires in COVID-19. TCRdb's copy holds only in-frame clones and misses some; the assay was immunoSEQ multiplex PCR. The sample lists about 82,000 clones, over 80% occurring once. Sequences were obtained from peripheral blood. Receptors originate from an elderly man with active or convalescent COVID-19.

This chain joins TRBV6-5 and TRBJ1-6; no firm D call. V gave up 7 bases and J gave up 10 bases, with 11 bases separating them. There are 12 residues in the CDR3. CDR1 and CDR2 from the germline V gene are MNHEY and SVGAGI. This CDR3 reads CASTAVGSPLHF. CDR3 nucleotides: TGTGCCAGCACGGCAGTCGGGTCACCCCTCCACTTT.

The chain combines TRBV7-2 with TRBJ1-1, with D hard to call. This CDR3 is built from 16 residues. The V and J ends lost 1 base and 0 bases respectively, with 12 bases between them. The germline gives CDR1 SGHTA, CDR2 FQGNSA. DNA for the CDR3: TGTGCCAGCAGCTTAGGGGCAGCCAACATGAACACTGAAGCTTTCTTT. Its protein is CASSLGAANMNTEAFF. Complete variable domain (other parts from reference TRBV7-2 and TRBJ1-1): GAGVSQSPSNKVTEKGKDVELRCDPISGHTALYWYRQSLGQGLEFLIYFQGNSAPDKSGLPSDRFSAERTGGSVSTLTIQRTQQEDSAVYLCASSLGAANMNTEAFFGQGTRLTVV.

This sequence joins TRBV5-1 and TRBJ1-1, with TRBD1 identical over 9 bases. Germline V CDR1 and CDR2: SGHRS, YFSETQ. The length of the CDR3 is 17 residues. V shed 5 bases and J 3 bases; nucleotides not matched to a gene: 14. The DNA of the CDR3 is TGCGCCAGCAGTTTTCCACCTACAGGGGGCCTCGACACTGAAGCTTTCTTT. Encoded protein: CASSFPPTGGLDTEAFF.

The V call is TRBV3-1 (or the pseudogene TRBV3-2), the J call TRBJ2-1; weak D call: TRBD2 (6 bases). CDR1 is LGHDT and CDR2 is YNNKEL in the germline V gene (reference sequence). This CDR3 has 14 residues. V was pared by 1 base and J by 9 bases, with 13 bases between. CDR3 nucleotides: TGTGCCAGCAGCCAAGTGGGGGGATCGGTTGAGCAGTTCTTC. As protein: CASSQVGGSVEQFF.

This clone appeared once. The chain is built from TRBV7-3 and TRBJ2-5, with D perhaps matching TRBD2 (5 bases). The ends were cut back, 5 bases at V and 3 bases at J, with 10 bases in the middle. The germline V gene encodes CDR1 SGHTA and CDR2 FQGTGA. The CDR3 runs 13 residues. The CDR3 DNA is TGTGCCAGCAGCGGTCAGCGGAAAGAGACCCAGTACTTC. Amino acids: CASSGQRKETQYF.

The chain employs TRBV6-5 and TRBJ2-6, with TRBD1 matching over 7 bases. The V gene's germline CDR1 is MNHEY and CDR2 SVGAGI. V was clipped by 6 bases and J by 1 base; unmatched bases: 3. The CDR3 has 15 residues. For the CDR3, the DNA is TGTGCCAGCAGCAGGACAGGATCTGGGGCCAACGTCCTGACTTTC. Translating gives CASSRTGSGANVLTF.

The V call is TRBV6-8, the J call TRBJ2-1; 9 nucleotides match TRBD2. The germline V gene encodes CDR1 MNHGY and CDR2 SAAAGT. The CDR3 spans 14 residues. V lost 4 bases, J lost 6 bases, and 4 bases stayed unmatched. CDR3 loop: CASSSGGRGNEQFF. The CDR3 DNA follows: TGTGCCAGCAGTTCCGGCGGGAGGGGCAATGAGCAGTTCTTC.

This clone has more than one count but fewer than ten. For the CDR3, the DNA is TGTGCCAGCAGTGGTGGGACTAGCGGGCCAAAGTACGTC. Residues: CASSGGTSGPKYV. The chain recombines TRBV25-1 with TRBJ2-7; TRBD2 agrees at 12 bases. CDR3 size: 13 residues. J lost 11 bases, V lost 4 bases, and 6 bases had no gene match. From germline, CDR1 is MGHDK and CDR2 SYGVNS.

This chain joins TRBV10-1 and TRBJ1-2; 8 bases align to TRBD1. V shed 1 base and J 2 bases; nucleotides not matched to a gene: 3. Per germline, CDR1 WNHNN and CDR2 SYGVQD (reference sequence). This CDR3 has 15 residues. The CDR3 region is CASSEYRTGNYGYTF. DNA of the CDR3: TGCGCCAGCAGTGAGTACCGGACAGGGAACTATGGCTACACCTTC.

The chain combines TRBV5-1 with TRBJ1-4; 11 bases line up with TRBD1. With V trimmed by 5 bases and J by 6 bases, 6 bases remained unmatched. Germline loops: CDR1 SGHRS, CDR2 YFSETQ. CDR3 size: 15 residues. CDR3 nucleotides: TGCGCCAGCAGATTGACGGGACAGGGGGATGAAAAACTGTTTTTT. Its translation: CASRLTGQGDEKLFF.

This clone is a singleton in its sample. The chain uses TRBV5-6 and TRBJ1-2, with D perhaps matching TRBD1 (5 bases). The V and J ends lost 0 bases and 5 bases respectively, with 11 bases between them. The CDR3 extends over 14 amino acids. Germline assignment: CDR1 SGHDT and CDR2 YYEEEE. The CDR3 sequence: CASSLDTGGYGYTF. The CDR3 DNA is TGTGCCAGCAGCTTGGACACCGGGGGTTATGGCTACACCTTC. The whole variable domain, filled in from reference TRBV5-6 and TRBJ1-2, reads DAGVTQSPTHLIKTRGQQVTLRCSPKSGHDTVSWYQQALGQGPQFIFQYYEEEERQRGNFPDRFSGHQFPNYSSELNVNALLLGDSALYLCASSLDTGGYGYTFGSGTRLTVV.

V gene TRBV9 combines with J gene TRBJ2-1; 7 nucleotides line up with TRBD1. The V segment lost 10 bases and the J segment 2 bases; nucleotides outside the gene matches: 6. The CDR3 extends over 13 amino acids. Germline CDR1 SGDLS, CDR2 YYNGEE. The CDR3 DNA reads TGTGCCGGAGACAGGGTCGCCTACAATGAGCAGTTCTTC. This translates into CAGDRVAYNEQFF.

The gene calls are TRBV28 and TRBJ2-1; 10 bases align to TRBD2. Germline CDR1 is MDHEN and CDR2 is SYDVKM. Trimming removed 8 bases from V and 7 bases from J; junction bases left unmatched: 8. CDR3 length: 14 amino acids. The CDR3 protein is CASWERGGNNEQFF. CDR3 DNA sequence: TGTGCCAGCTGGGAGCGGGGGGGCAATAATGAGCAGTTCTTC.

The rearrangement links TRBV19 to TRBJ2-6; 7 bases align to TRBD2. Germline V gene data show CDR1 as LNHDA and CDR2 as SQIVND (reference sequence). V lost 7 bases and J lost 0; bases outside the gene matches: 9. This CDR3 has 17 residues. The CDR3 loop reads CASTREGTRSGANVLTF. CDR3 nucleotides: TGTGCCAGTACCAGGGAGGGGACCCGCTCTGGGGCCAACGTCCTGACTTTC.

CDR3 residues: CASFPLAGDNYNEQFF. CDR3 bases: TGCGCCAGCTTCCCACTAGCGGGCGATAACTACAATGAGCAGTTCTTC. The chain links TRBV10-1 to TRBJ2-1, with 9 positions matching TRBD2. Trimming removed 8 bases from V and 3 bases from J; junction bases left unmatched: 11. Germline CDR1 reads WNHNN; CDR2 reads SYGVQD (reference sequence). The CDR3 has 16 residues.

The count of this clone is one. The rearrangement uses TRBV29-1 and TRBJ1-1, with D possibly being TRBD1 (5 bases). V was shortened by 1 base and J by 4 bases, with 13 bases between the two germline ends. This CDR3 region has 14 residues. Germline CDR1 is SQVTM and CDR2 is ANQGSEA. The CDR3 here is CSVEGGGVGTEAFF. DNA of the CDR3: TGCAGCGTTGAAGGTGGGGGGGTCGGCACTGAAGCTTTCTTT.

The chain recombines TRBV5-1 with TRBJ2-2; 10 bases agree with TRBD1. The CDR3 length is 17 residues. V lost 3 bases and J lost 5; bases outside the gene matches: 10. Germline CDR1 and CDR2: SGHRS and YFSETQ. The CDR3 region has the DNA TGCGCCAGCAGCTCCGGACGGACAGGGGGACGGACCGGGGAGCTGTTTTTT. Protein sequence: CASSSGRTGGRTGELFF.

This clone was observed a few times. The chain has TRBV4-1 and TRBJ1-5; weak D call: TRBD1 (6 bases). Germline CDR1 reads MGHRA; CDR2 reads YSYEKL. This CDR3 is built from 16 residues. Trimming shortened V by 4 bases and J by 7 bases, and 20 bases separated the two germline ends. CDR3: CASSLRGPQGHQPQHF. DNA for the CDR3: TGCGCCAGCAGCCTCAGAGGCCCTCAGGGGCACCAGCCCCAGCATTTT.

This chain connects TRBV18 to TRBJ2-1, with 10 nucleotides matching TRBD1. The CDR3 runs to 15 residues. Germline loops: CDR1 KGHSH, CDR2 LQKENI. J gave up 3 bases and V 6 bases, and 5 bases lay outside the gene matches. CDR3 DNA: TGTGCCAGCTCCCCGGACAGGGGGATCTACAATGAGCAGTTCTTC. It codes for CASSPDRGIYNEQFF.